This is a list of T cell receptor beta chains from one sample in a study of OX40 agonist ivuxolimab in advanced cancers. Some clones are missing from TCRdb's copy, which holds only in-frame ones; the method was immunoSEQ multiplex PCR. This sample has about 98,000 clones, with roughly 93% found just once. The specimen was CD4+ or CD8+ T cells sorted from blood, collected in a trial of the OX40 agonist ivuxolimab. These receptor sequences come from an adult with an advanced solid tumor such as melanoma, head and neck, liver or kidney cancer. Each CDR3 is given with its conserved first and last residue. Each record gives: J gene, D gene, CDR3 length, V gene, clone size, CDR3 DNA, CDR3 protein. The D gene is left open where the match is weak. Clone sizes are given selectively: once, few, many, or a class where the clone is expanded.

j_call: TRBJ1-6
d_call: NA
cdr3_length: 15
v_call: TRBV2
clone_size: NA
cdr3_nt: TGTGCCAGCAGCGAAACCGAATTACAGGTATCACCCCTCCACTTT
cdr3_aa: CASSETELQVSPLHF

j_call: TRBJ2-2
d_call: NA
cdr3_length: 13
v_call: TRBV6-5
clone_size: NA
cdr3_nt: TGTGCCAGCAGTTACGTTTCCACCGGGGAGCTGTTTTTT
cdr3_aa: CASSYVSTGELFF

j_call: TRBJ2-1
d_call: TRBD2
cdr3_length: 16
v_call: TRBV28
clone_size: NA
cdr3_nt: TGTGCCAGCAGTCCTCCAGGGACTAGTAAGTACAATGAGCAGTTCTTC
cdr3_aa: CASSPPGTSKYNEQFF

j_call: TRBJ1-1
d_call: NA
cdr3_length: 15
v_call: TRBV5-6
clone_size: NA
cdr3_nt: TGTGCCAGCAGCTCTTATCCAACTTCGAACACTGAAGCTTTCTTT
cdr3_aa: CASSSYPTSNTEAFF

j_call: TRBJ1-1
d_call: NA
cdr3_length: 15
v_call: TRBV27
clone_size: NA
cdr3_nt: TGTGCCAGCAGTTTATCGAGGCAGGGGAACACTGAAGCTTTCTTT
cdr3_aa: CASSLSRQGNTEAFF

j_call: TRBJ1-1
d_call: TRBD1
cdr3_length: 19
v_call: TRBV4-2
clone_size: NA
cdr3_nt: TGTGCCAGCAGCCAAGAGCCGGGACAGGGGATCGGTTATGCCACTGAAGCTTTCTTT
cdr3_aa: CASSQEPGQGIGYATEAFF

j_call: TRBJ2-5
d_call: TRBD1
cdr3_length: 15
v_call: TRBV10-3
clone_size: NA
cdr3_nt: TGTGCCATCAGCCAAGGACAGGGCCCCCAAGAGACCCAGTACTTC
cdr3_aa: CAISQGQGPQETQYF

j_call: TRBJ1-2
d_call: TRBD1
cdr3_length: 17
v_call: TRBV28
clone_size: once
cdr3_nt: TGTGCCAGCAGAAAACATATCAACCGCGGGACAGGGCTTGGCTACACCTTC
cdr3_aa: CASRKHINRGTGLGYTF

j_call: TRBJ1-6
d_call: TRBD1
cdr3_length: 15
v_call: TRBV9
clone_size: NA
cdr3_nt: TGTGCCAGCAGCGTAGATCAAGGGGGCTATTCACCCCTCCACTTT
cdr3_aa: CASSVDQGGYSPLHF

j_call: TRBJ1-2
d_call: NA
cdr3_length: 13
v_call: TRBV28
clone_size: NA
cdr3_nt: TGTGCCAGCACTTCTAGCTCGGGGGACGGCTACACCTTC
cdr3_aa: CASTSSSGDGYTF

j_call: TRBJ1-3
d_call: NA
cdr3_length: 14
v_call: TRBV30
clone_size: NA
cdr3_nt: TGTGCCTGGAGTGCGGGGCCTCCTGGTCACACCATATATTTT
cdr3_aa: CAWSAGPPGHTIYF

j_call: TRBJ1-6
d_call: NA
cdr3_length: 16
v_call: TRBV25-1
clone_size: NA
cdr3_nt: TGTGCCAGCAGTGAAGGAGTTAGCTCCTATAATTCACCCCTCCACTTT
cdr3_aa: CASSEGVSSYNSPLHF

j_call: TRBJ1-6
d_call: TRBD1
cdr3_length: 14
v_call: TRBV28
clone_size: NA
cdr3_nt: TGTGCCAGCAGTTTGACAGGGGATAATTCACCCCTCCACTTT
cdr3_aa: CASSLTGDNSPLHF

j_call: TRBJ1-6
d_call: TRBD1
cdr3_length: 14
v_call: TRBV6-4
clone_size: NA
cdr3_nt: TGTGCCAGCAGTGACCGGGACAGAAATTCACCCCTCCACTTT
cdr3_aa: CASSDRDRNSPLHF

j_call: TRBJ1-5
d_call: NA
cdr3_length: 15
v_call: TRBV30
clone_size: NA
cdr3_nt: TGTGCCTGGAGTGTAGGGGGTTATAGCAATCAGCCCCAGCATTTT
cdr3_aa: CAWSVGGYSNQPQHF

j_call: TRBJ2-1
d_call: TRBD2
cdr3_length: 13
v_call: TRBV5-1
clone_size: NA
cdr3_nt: TGCGCCAGCCAGAACGCGGGGGGGAATGAGCAGTTCTTC
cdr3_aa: CASQNAGGNEQFF

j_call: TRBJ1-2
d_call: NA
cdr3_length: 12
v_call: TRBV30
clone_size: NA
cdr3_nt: TGTGCCTGGAGTCATCCAGCGGGGGCTTACACCTTC
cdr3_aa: CAWSHPAGAYTF

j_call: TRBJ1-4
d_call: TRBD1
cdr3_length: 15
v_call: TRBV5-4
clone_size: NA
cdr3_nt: TGTGCCAGCAGCGTGGACAGGGGGAATAATGAAAAACTGTTTTTT
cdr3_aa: CASSVDRGNNEKLFF

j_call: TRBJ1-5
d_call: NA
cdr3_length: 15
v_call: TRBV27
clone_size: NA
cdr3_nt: TGTGCCAGCAGTTTGATCGGCACTAGCAATCAGCCCCAGCATTTT
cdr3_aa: CASSLIGTSNQPQHF

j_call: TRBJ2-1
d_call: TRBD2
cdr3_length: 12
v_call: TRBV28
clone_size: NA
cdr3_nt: TGTGCCAGCAGTCCTAGCGGGAGGCTGCAGTTCTTC
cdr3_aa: CASSPSGRLQFF

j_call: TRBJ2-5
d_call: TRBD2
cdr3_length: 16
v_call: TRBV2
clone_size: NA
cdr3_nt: TGTGCCAGCAGTGGTTTGCGGGGGGCTACCCAAGAGACCCAGTACTTC
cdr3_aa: CASSGLRGATQETQYF

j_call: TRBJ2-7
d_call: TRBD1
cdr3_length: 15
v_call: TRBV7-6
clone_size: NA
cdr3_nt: TGTGCCTCCACAACTATTCCAGGGGGCCAAAGCGAGCAGTACTTC
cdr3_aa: CASTTIPGGQSEQYF

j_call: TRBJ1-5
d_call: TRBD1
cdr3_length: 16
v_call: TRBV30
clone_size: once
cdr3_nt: TGTGCCTGGAGTGTAGGAGGGCCAGGGGGACGACAGCCCCAGCATTTT
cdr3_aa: CAWSVGGPGGRQPQHF

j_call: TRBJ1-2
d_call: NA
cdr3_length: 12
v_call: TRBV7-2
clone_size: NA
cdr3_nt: TGTGCCAGCAGCGCGTACGGGGGTGGCTACACCTTC
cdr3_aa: CASSAYGGGYTF

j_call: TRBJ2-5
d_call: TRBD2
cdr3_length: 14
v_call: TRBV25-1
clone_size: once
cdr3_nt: TGTGCCAGCAGTGTCTCCGGGACTATCAAGACCCAGTACTTC
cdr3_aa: CASSVSGTIKTQYF

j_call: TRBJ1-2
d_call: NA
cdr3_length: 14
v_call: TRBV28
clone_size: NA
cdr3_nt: TGTGCCAGCAGGCCTTCTGGGGGCGGTGGTGGCTACACCTTC
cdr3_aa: CASRPSGGGGGYTF

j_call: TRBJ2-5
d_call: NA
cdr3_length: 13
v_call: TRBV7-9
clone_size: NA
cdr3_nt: TGTGCCAGCATCCTAGATGGGGGAGAGACCCAGTACTTC
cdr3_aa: CASILDGGETQYF

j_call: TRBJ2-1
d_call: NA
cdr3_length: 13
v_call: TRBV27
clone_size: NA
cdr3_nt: TGTGCCAGCAAGTCCCTAGTAACCAATGAGCAGTTCTTC
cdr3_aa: CASKSLVTNEQFF

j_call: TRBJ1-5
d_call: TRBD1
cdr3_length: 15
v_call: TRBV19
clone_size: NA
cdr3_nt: TGTGCCAGTAGTATAGTCGAAGGGGGCACGAAGCCCCAGCATTTT
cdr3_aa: CASSIVEGGTKPQHF

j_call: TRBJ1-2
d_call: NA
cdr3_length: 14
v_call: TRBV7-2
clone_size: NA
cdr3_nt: TGTGCCAGCAGCTTATCGGCCGGGTACTATGGCTACACCTTC
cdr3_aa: CASSLSAGYYGYTF

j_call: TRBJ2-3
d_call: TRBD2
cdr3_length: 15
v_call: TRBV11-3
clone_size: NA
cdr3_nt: TGTGCCAGCAGCTTAGTAGCGGGAGGGCCCGATACGCAGTATTTT
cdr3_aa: CASSLVAGGPDTQYF

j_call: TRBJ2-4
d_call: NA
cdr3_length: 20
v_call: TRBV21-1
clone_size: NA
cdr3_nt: TGTGCCAGCACCCATCTGACTAGCGTTCCTGTCGGTACGGCCAAAAACATTCAGTACTTC
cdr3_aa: CASTHLTSVPVGTAKNIQYF

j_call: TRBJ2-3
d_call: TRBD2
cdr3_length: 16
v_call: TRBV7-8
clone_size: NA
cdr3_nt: TGTGCCAGCGACGAGGGACTAGCGGGGAGCACAGATACGCAGTATTTT
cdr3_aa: CASDEGLAGSTDTQYF

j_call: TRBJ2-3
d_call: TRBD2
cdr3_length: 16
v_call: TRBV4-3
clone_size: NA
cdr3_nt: TGCGCCAGCAGCCAAGAAGCTAGCGGCCACACAGATACGCAGTATTTT
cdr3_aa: CASSQEASGHTDTQYF

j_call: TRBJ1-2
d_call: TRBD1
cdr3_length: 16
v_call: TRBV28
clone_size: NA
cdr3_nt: TGTGCCAGCAGTTTAAGCAGACAGGGGGCAAACTATGGCTACACCTTC
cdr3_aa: CASSLSRQGANYGYTF

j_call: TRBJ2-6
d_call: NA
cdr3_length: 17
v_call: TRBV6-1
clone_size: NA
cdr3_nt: TGTGCCAGCAGTGAACGGTCCGACCTCTCTGGGGCCAACGTCCTGACTTTC
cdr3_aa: CASSERSDLSGANVLTF

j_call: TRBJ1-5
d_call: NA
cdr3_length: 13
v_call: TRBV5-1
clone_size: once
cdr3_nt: TGCGCCAGCAGCTTGGGTCCGGATCAGCCCCAGCATTTT
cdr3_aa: CASSLGPDQPQHF

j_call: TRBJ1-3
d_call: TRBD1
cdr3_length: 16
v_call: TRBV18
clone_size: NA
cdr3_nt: TGTGCCAGCTCACCGTCCGGGACAGTCTCTGGAAACACCATATATTTT
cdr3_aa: CASSPSGTVSGNTIYF

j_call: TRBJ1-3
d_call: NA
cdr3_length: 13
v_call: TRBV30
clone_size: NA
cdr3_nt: TGTGCCTGGGGAACTCAGGGATCAAACACCATATATTTT
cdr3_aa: CAWGTQGSNTIYF

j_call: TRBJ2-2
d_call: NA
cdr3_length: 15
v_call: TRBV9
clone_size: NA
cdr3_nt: TGTGCCAGCAGCTCCGCCGGGACCCGCGAAGGGGAGCTGTTTTTT
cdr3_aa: CASSSAGTREGELFF

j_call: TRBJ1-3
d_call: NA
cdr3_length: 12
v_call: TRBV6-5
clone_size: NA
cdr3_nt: TGTGCCAGCAGTGAAACTGGAAACACCATATATTTT
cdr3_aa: CASSETGNTIYF

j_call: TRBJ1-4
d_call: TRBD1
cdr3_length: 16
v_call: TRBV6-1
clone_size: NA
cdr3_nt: TGTGCCAGCAGTGAAGGACAGGGGATTATTGGGGAAAAACTGTTTTTT
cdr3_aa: CASSEGQGIIGEKLFF

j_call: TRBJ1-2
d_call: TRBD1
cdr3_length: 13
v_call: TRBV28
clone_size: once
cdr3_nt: TGTGCCAGCAGTGGAGACAGGGACTATGGCTACACCTTC
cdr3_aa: CASSGDRDYGYTF

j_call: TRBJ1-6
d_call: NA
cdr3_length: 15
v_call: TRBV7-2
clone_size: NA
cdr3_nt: TGTGCCAGCTCGGGGGGGAGCTCCTATAATTCACCCCTCCACTTT
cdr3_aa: CASSGGSSYNSPLHF

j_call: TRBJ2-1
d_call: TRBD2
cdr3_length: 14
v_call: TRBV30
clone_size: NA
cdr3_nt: TGTGCCTGGAGTGGAGCGGGAGGGCCAGATGAGCAGTTCTTC
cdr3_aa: CAWSGAGGPDEQFF

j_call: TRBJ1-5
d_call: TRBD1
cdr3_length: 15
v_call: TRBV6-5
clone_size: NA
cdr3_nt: TGTGCCAGCAGTTTGGGGACAGGCCGCAATCAGCCCCAGCATTTT
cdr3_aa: CASSLGTGRNQPQHF

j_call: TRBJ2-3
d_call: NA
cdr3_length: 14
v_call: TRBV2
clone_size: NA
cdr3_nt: TGTGCCAGCAGTACCACACAAAGCACAGATACGCAGTATTTT
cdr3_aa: CASSTTQSTDTQYF

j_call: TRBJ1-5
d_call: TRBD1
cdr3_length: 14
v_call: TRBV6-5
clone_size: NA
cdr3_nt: TGTGCCAGCAGCTCGACAGGGGTGTTTCAGCCCCAGCATTTT
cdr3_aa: CASSSTGVFQPQHF

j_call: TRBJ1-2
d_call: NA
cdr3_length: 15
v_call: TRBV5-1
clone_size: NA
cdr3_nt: TGCGCCAGCAATATAAATCCCAGGGGCGGCTATGGCTACACCTTC
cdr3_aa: CASNINPRGGYGYTF

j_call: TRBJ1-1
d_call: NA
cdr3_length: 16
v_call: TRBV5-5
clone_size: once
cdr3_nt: TGTGCCAGCAGCTGGGCGCGGGTGGGGGTGAACACTGAAGCTTTCTTT
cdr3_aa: CASSWARVGVNTEAFF

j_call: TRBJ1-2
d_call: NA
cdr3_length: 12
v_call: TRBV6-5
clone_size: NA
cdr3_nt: TGTGCCAGCAAACAGGGAGAGGAAGGCTACACCTTC
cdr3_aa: CASKQGEEGYTF

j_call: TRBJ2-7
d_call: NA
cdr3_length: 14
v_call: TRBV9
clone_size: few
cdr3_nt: TGTGCCAGCAGCGTAGTACCCGACCCCTACGAGCAGTACTTC
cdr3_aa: CASSVVPDPYEQYF

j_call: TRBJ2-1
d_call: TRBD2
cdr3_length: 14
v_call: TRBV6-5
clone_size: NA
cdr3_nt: TGTGCCAGCAGTACCGGGACTAGCTGGAATGAGCAGTTCTTC
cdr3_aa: CASSTGTSWNEQFF

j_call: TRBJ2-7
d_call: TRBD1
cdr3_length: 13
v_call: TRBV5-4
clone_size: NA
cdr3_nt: TGTGCCAGCAGCAAAGACAGGGAGTACGAGCAGTACTTC
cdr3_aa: CASSKDREYEQYF